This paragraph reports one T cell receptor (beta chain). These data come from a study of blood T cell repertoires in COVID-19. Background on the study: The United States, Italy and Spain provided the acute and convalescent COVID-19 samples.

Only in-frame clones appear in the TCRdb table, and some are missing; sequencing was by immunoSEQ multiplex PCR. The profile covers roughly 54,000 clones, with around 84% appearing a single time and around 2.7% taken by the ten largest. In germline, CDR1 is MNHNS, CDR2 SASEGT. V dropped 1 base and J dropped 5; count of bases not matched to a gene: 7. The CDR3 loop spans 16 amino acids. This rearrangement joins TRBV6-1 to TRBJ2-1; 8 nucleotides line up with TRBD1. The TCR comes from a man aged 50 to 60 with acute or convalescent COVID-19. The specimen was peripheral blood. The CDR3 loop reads CASSEGGTGRNNEQFF. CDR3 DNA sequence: TGTGCCAGCAGTGAAGGAGGGACAGGTCGTAACAATGAGCAGTTCTTC.